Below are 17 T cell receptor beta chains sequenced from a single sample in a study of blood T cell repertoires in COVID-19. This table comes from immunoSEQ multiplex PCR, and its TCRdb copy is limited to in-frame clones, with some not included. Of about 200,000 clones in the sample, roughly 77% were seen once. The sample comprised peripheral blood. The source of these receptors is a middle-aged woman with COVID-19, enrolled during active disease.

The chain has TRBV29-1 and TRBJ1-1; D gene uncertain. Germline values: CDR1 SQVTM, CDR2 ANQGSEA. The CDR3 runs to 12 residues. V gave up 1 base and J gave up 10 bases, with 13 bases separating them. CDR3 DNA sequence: TGCAGCGTTGAAGGGGCAGGCGCTGTAGCTTTCTTT. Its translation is CSVEGAGAVAFF.

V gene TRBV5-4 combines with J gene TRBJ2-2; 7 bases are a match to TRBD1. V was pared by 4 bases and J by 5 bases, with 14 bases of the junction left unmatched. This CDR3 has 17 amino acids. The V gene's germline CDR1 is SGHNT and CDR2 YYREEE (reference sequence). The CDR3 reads CASSDEGAGSETGELFF. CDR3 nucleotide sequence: TGTGCCAGCAGCGACGAGGGGGCAGGGTCCGAGACCGGGGAGCTGTTTTTT.

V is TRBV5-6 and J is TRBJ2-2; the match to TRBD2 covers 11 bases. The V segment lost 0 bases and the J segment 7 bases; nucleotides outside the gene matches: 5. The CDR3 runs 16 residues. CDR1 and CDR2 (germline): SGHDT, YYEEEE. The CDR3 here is CASSLGSGGAYGELFF. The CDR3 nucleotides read TGTGCCAGCAGCTTGGGTAGCGGGGGGGCCTACGGGGAGCTGTTTTTT.

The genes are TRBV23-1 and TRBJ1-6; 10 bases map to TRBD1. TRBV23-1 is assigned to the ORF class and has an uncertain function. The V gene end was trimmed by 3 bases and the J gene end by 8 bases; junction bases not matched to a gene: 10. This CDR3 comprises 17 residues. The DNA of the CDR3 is TGCGCCAGCAGTCACTACCGGGACAGGGGAGATCATTCACCCCTCCACTTT. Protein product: CASSHYRDRGDHSPLHF.

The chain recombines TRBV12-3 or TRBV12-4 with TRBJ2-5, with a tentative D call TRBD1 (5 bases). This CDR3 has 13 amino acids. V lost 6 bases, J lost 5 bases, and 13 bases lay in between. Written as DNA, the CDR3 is TGTGCCAGCAGCCCAAGCAGGGCTGAGACCCAGTACTTC. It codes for CASSPSRAETQYF.

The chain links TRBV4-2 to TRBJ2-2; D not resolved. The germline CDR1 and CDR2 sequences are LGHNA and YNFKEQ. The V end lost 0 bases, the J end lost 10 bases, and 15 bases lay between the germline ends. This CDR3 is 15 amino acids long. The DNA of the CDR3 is TGTGCCAGCAGCCAAGACCCCAGTCCCCAAGAGGAGCTGTTTTTT. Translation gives CASSQDPSPQEELFF.

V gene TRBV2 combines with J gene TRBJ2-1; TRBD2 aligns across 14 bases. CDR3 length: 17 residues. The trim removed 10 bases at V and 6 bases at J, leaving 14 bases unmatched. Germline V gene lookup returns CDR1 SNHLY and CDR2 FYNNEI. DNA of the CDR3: TGTGCCACCCCGACGGGACTAGCGGGAGCCGGGGGCAATGAGCAGTTCTTC. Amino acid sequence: CATPTGLAGAGGNEQFF.

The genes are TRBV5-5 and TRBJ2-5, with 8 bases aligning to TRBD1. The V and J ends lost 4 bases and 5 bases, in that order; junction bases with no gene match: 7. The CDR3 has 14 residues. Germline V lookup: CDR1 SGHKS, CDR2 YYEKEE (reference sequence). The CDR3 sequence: CASSQTGAGETQYF. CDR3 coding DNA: TGTGCCAGCAGCCAGACAGGGGCCGGGGAGACCCAGTACTTC.

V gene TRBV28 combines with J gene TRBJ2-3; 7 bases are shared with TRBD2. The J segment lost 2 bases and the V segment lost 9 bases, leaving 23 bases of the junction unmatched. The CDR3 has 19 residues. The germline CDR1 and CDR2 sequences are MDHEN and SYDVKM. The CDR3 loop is CASSDPVAGLSPPTDTQYF. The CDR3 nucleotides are TGTGCCAGTTCCGACCCGGTAGCGGGTCTATCCCCCCCCACAGATACGCAGTATTTT.

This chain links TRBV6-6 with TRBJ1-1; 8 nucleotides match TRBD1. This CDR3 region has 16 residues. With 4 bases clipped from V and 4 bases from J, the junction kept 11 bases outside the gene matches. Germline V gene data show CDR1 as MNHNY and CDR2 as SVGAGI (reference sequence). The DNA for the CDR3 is TGTGCCAGCAGTTCCTTCTCTCAGGGGGCGAGCACTGAAGCTTTCTTT. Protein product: CASSSFSQGASTEAFF.

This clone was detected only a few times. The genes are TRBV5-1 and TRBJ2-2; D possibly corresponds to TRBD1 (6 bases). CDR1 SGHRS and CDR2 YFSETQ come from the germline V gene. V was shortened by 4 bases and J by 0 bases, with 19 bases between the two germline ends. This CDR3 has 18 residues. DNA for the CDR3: TGCGCCAGCAGCCAGGGGTTATGGCGGACCTCGAACACCGGGGAGCTGTTTTTT. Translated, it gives CASSQGLWRTSNTGELFF.

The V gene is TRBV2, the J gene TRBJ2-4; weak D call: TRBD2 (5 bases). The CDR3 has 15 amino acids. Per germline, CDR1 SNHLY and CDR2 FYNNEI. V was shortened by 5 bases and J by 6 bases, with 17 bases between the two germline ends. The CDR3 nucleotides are TGTGCCAGCAGTTCCAGACGGGATCGTGGAAACATTCAGTACTTC. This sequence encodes CASSSRRDRGNIQYF.

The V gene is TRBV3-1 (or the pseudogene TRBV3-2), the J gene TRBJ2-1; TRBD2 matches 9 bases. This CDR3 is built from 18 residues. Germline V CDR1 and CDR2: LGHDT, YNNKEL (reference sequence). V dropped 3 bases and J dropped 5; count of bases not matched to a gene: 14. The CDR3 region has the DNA TGTGCCAGCAGCCATCCAACGTCCGCGGGGGGGTCTCACAATGAGCAGTTCTTC. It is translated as CASSHPTSAGGSHNEQFF.

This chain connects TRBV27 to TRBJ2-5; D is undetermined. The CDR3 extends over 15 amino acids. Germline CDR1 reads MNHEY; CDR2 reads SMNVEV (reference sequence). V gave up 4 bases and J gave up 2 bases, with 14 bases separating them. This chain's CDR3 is CASSSGAGPQETQYF. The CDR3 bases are TGTGCCAGCAGTTCAGGCGCCGGCCCGCAAGAGACCCAGTACTTC.

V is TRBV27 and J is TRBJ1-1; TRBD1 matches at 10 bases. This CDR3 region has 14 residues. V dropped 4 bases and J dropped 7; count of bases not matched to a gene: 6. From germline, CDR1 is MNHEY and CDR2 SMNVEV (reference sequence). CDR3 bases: TGTGCCAGCAGTTCCCCAGGGACAGGGGATGAAGCTTTCTTT. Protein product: CASSSPGTGDEAFF.

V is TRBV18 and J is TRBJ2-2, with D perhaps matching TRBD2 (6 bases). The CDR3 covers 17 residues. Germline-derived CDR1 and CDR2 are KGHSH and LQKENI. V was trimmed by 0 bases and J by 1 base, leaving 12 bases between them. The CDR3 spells CASSPPQRLENTGELFF. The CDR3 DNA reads TGTGCCAGCTCACCACCCCAAAGACTAGAGAACACCGGGGAGCTGTTTTTT.

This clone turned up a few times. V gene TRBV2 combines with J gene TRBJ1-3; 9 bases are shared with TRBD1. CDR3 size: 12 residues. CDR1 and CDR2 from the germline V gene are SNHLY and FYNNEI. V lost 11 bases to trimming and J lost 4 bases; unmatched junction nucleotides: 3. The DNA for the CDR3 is TGTGCCGGGACAGGGTCCGGAAACACCATATATTTT. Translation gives CAGTGSGNTIYF.